Below are 20 T cell receptor beta chains sequenced from a single sample in a study of cytomegalovirus exposure and HLA in healthy donors. This PCR relied on a set of 60 Vbeta primers and 13 Jbeta primers. Sequencing was performed with immunoSEQ multiplex PCR; in TCRdb, only in-frame clones are kept and a portion is missing. The sample has approximately 90,000 clones, approximately 81% seen once; the top ten hold approximately 7.4%. The sequenced material came from PBMCs. These receptors all come from a man aged 35-49 years in good health and CMV-seropositive.

The CDR3 loop reads CASRDGQGGTDTQYF. For the CDR3, the DNA is TGTGCCAGTAGGGACGGACAGGGTGGGACAGATACGCAGTATTTT. V and J are TRBV19 and TRBJ2-3; the match to TRBD1 covers 8 bases. V lost 6 bases, J lost 3 bases, and 8 bases stayed unmatched. Germline values: CDR1 LNHDA, CDR2 SQIVND (reference sequence). This CDR3 has 15 amino acids. Based on the CDR3 plus reference TRBV19 and TRBJ2-3, the full variable domain is DGGITQSPKYLFRKEGQNVTLSCEQNLNHDAMYWYRQDPGQGLRLIYYSQIVNDFQKGDIAEGYSVSREKKESFPLTVTSAQKNPTAFYLCASRDGQGGTDTQYFGPGTRLTVL.

The chain employs TRBV5-6 and TRBJ2-1; TRBD2 might be the D (5 bases). The germline V gene has CDR1 SGHDT and CDR2 YYEEEE. Deletions cut 2 bases from V and 8 bases from J, with 17 bases between. The length of the CDR3 is 15 residues. The CDR3 is CASSFRTFSYYEQFF. DNA for the CDR3: TGTGCCAGCAGCTTCAGGACTTTTAGTTACTATGAGCAGTTCTTC.

The chain links TRBV5-1 to TRBJ2-2; 9 bases line up with TRBD1. The CDR3 spans 14 residues. Germline V gene lookup returns CDR1 SGHRS and CDR2 YFSETQ. V dropped 4 bases and J dropped 5; count of bases not matched to a gene: 3. Here the CDR3 reads CASSAGTGTGELFF. The DNA for the CDR3 is TGCGCCAGCAGCGCCGGGACAGGGACCGGGGAGCTGTTTTTT.

This clone was counted once. The J gene is TRBJ1-2, the V gene TRBV19; 12 bases agree with TRBD1. V was pared by 8 bases and J by 3 bases, with 7 bases of the junction left unmatched. Germline V lookup: CDR1 LNHDA, CDR2 SQIVND (reference sequence). This CDR3 region has 15 residues. The CDR3 region has the DNA TGTGCCAGTCGCGGGGGGACAGGGGGCGACTATGGCTACACCTTC. This encodes CASRGGTGGDYGYTF.

This clone has only one observation. This chain connects TRBV5-6 to TRBJ2-3; D unresolved. The CDR3 runs to 15 residues. CDR1 is SGHDT and CDR2 is YYEEEE in the germline V gene. Trimming cost V 0 bases and J 2 bases, with 10 bases left between them. Written as DNA, the CDR3 is TGTGCCAGCAGCTTGGGGTCTAGATCCACAGATACGCAGTATTTT. Translation gives CASSLGSRSTDTQYF. The whole variable domain, remainder taken from reference TRBV5-6 and TRBJ2-3, is DAGVTQSPTHLIKTRGQQVTLRCSPKSGHDTVSWYQQALGQGPQFIFQYYEEEERQRGNFPDRFSGHQFPNYSSELNVNALLLGDSALYLCASSLGSRSTDTQYFGPGTRLTVL.

V usage is TRBV6-1 and J usage is TRBJ1-5; D unclear. V was clipped by 5 bases and J by 4 bases, with 12 bases between them. The CDR3 has 14 amino acids. Germline lookup yields CDR1 MNHNS and CDR2 SASEGT. CDR3 amino acids: CASSTRSGNQPQHF. CDR3 nucleotides: TGTGCCAGCAGTACTAGGTCGGGTAATCAGCCCCAGCATTTT.

The chain couples TRBV27 to TRBJ1-2, with D possibly matching TRBD1 (5 bases). There are 19 residues in the CDR3. Per the germline V gene, CDR1 is MNHEY and CDR2 is SMNVEV (reference sequence). V lost 0 bases, J lost 5 bases, and 25 bases lay in between. The CDR3 DNA sequence: TGTGCCAGCAGTTTATCGGCGGGACGAAAGGGTGGGGGAAGGTATGGCTACACCTTC. Translating it yields CASSLSAGRKGGGRYGYTF.

The V and J genes are TRBV9 and TRBJ2-5, with a possible D match to TRBD2 (5 bases). This CDR3 has 16 residues. The germline CDR1 and CDR2 sequences are SGDLS and YYNGEE. The V end lost 6 bases, the J end lost 1 base, and 19 bases lay between the germline ends. Here the CDR3 reads CASNVRSGSLQETQYF. CDR3 DNA sequence: TGTGCCAGCAATGTGAGGAGCGGCTCCCTCCAAGAGACCCAGTACTTC.

The genes are TRBV28 and TRBJ2-7; 11 nucleotides line up with TRBD1. Germline CDR1 and CDR2: MDHEN and SYDVKM. The CDR3 spans 13 residues. V trimming: 8 bases; J trimming: 2 bases; junction bases outside the gene matches: 2. The CDR3 DNA follows: TGTGCCAGCCTGGGACAGGGGGCCTACGAGCAGTACTTC. Translating gives CASLGQGAYEQYF. Using reference TRBV28 and TRBJ2-7 for the parts outside the CDR3, the full variable domain is DVKVTQSSRYLVKRTGEKVFLECVQDMDHENMFWYRQDPGLGLRLIYFSYDVKMKEKGDIPEGYSVSREKKERFSLILESASTNQTSMYLCASLGQGAYEQYFGPGTRLTVT.

V gene TRBV6-1 combines with J gene TRBJ1-2, with D maybe TRBD1 (5 bases). Germline-derived CDR1 and CDR2 are MNHNS and SASEGT. V lost 6 bases, J lost 4 bases, and 18 bases lay in between. This CDR3 is built from 15 residues. CDR3 DNA: TGTGCCAGCAGGGAGCGCAGGGATCCCATCTATGGCTACACCTTC. This translates into CASRERRDPIYGYTF.

The V call is TRBV27, the J call TRBJ2-5; D might be TRBD1 (6 bases). CDR1 and CDR2 from the germline V gene are MNHEY and SMNVEV (reference sequence). Deletions cut 5 bases from V and 10 bases from J, with 20 bases between. CDR3 size: 14 residues. The CDR3 protein is CASSTFPDRGGQYF. CDR3 coding DNA: TGTGCCAGCAGTACTTTCCCGGACAGAGGGGGCCAGTACTTC.

The rearrangement uses TRBV11-3 and TRBJ2-7; possible D gene TRBD2, 6 bases. Deletions cut 3 bases from V and 1 base from J, with 10 bases between. CDR1 is SGHNT, CDR2 YENEEA, per germline. This CDR3 has 14 residues. As DNA, the CDR3 is TGTGCCAGCAGCTTCGGACTATCATCCTACGAGCAGTACTTC. This sequence encodes CASSFGLSSYEQYF.

In this sample, this clone turned up once. The rearrangement links TRBV10-1 to TRBJ2-7, with TRBD1 matching over 8 bases. Trimming removed 0 bases from V and 3 bases from J; junction bases left unmatched: 4. Per germline, CDR1 WNHNN and CDR2 SYGVQD (reference sequence). The CDR3 runs 15 residues. Here the CDR3 reads CASSESGTGLYEQYF. In DNA, the CDR3 is TGCGCCAGCAGTGAGTCTGGGACAGGTCTCTACGAGCAGTACTTC.

The V gene is TRBV15, the J gene TRBJ2-1; a possible D gene is TRBD1 (5 bases). This CDR3 region has 14 residues. CDR1 and CDR2 (germline): LNHNV, YYDKDF (reference sequence). V lost 5 bases and J lost 5, with 13 bases in between. CDR3 sequence: CATSLTATNNEQFF. The CDR3 coding sequence is TGTGCCACCAGCTTGACAGCGACCAACAATGAGCAGTTCTTC.

As for this clone: Compared with germline, one end of the junction differs, possibly owing to a read error. V usage is TRBV2 and J usage is TRBJ1-3; D might be TRBD1 (6 bases). CDR1 is SNHLY, CDR2 FYNNEI, per germline. The CDR3 spans 14 residues. As DNA, the CDR3 is TGTACCAGCAGTTCCCGACAGGCTGGAAACACCATATATTTT. Protein sequence: CTSSSRQAGNTIYF.

The V gene is TRBV7-2, the J gene TRBJ2-3, with D maybe TRBD1 (6 bases). CDR1 and CDR2 from the germline V gene are SGHTA and FQGNSA. The length of the CDR3 is 14 residues. Trimming stripped 4 bases from V and 7 bases from J, with 15 bases between. CDR3 nucleotides: TGTGCCAGCAGCTCAAGGACAGAGACTAATACGCAGTATTTT. This codes for CASSSRTETNTQYF.

The V and J genes are TRBV2 and TRBJ2-7; TRBD1 aligns across 9 bases. The CDR3 loop spans 14 amino acids. Germline trimming cut 7 bases from V and 5 bases from J; bases unmatched to any gene: 9. Per the germline V gene, CDR1 is SNHLY and CDR2 is FYNNEI. As DNA, the CDR3 is TGTGCCAGCATTGGGACAGGGAAATCCCACGAGCAGTACTTC. This codes for CASIGTGKSHEQYF.

V usage is TRBV7-8 and J usage is TRBJ2-1; 14 nucleotides match TRBD2. The length of the CDR3 is 20 residues. CDR1 and CDR2 (germline): SGHVS, FQNEAQ. J lost 0 bases, V lost 3 bases, and 10 bases had no gene match. CDR3 protein: CASSFWTSGGSQGSYNEQFF. The CDR3 bases are TGTGCCAGCAGCTTTTGGACTAGCGGGGGGAGTCAAGGCTCCTACAATGAGCAGTTCTTC.

The chain carries TRBV28 and TRBJ2-5, with D possibly TRBD1 on 5 matching bases. Germline CDR1 MDHEN, CDR2 SYDVKM. The CDR3 has 15 amino acids. Trimming cost V 4 bases and J 3 bases, with 15 bases left between them. CDR3 sequence: CASSSPKTGKETQYF. CDR3 DNA sequence: TGTGCCAGCAGTTCCCCGAAAACAGGAAAAGAGACCCAGTACTTC.

The rearrangement links TRBV5-3 to TRBJ1-6, with 7 bases aligning to TRBD1. TRBV5-3 falls under the ORF class, with uncertain function. Trimming at V came to 2 bases and at J to 0 bases, leaving 8 bases not matched to a gene. The length of the CDR3 is 18 residues. CDR3 sequence reads: CARSLGTALSSYNSPLHF. The CDR3 DNA is TGTGCCAGAAGCTTAGGGACAGCCCTTAGCTCCTATAATTCACCCCTCCACTTT.